Listed here are 26 T cell receptor beta chains from one sample, sequenced in a study of CD8 T cells in ankylosing spondylitis. MiXCR, applied by TCRdb to the 5' RACE reads, yields one record per CDR3 protein. The sample contains approximately 12,000 distinct CDR3 sequences, approximately 2.5% of which appear only once. Sequenced input: blood, either unsorted or a sorted T cell fraction (not recorded which). The source of these receptors is a male donor with ankylosing spondylitis or in good health (not recorded which).

This clonotype was counted ten times or more. The DNA for the CDR3 is TGTGCCAGCAGCGTAGTGGGCGGGGGCACAGATACGCAGTATTTT. Its protein is CASSVVGGGTDTQYF. V usage is TRBV9 and J usage is TRBJ2-3, with D tentatively TRBD2 (6 bases). CDR3 length equals 15 residues. CDR1 SGDLS and CDR2 YYNGEE come from the germline V gene. V dropped 0 bases and J dropped 1 base, with 9 bases sitting between them.

This clonotype was counted at least ten times. The chain couples TRBV9 to TRBJ1-2, with 8 bases matching TRBD1. J was trimmed by 8 bases and V by 0 bases; bases with no gene match: 9. The CDR3 is 15 residues long. In germline, CDR1 is SGDLS, CDR2 YYNGEE. The DNA for the CDR3 is TGTGCCAGCAGCGTAGTCCCTGGACAGGGCAGCGGCTACACCTTC. Amino acids: CASSVVPGQGSGYTF. Variable domain in full (rest from reference TRBV9 and TRBJ1-2): DSGVTQTPKHLITATGQRVTLRCSPRSGDLSVYWYQQSLDQGLQFLIQYYNGEERAKGNILERFSAQQFPDLHSELNLSSLELGDSALYFCASSVVPGQGSGYTFGSGTRLTVV.

The chain carries TRBV9 and TRBJ2-5, with D uncertain. Trimming left V 4 bases short and J 1 base short, with 14 bases between. Germline CDR1 reads SGDLS; CDR2 reads YYNGEE. The CDR3 contains 15 residues. CDR3 DNA sequence: TGTGCCAGCAGCTTGGTCCCCACCCTCCAAGAGACCCAGTACTTC. Translation gives CASSLVPTLQETQYF.

This clonotype was observed many times. The chain has TRBV9 and TRBJ2-1; tentatively, D is TRBD1 or TRBD2 (5 bases each). CDR3 length equals 13 residues. CDR1 and CDR2 (germline): SGDLS, YYNGEE. Trimming left V 4 bases short and J 6 bases short, with 11 bases between. CDR3 sequence: CASSIGGGNEQFF. CDR3 DNA: TGTGCCAGCAGCATCGGTGGGGGCAATGAGCAGTTCTTC.

This clonotype was recorded at least ten times. CDR3 amino acids: CASSPRTSGTTDTQYF. The DNA for the CDR3 is TGTGCCAGCAGCCCTCGGACTAGCGGCACCACAGATACGCAGTATTTT. The rearrangement links TRBV9 to TRBJ2-3, with 10 nucleotides matching TRBD2. Germline lookup yields CDR1 SGDLS and CDR2 YYNGEE. The CDR3 runs to 16 residues. The V segment lost 4 bases and the J segment 2 bases; nucleotides outside the gene matches: 7.

This clonotype was recorded many times. The chain carries TRBV9 and TRBJ1-4; D might be TRBD1 (5 bases). The CDR3 is made up of 15 amino acids. Germline assignment: CDR1 SGDLS and CDR2 YYNGEE. Trimming removed 0 bases from V and 8 bases from J, with 14 bases in between. The CDR3 sequence: CASSVEAGGGEKLFF. The CDR3 DNA reads as TGTGCCAGCAGCGTAGAGGCGGGGGGAGGAGAAAAACTGTTTTTT.

There are many counts of this clonotype. The chain employs TRBV9 and TRBJ1-1, with D hard to call. V shed 2 bases and J shed 0 bases, with 11 bases lying between them. CDR3 size: 15 residues. Germline V gene lookup returns CDR1 SGDLS and CDR2 YYNGEE. CDR3 sequence: CASSVGPTLNTEAFF. CDR3 in DNA: TGTGCCAGCAGCGTTGGTCCCACCCTGAACACTGAAGCTTTCTTT.

Within the sample, this clonotype is large. The chain carries TRBV9 and TRBJ2-5, with D uncertain. This CDR3 contains 15 residues. Germline CDR1 reads SGDLS; CDR2 reads YYNGEE. The V end was cut by 0 bases, the J end by 2 bases, with 11 bases between. The CDR3: CASSVAANSQETQYF. The CDR3 DNA is TGTGCCAGCAGCGTAGCTGCCAATTCTCAAGAGACCCAGTACTTC.

This clonotype was seen many times. The V and J genes are TRBV9 and TRBJ2-7; 9 bases fit TRBD2. The CDR3 is made up of 15 amino acids. V trimming: 3 bases; J trimming: 0 bases; junction bases outside the gene matches: 4. Per germline, CDR1 SGDLS and CDR2 YYNGEE. The CDR3 bases are TGTGCCAGCAGCGAAAGCGGGGGGCTCTCCTACGAGCAGTACTTC. It is translated as CASSESGGLSYEQYF.

This clonotype has more than one count but fewer than ten. The J gene is TRBJ2-1, the V gene TRBV9; D is uncertain. Trimming pared 4 bases from V and 3 bases from J, leaving 14 bases between. The CDR3 totals 15 residues. Germline V gene sequence: CDR1 SGDLS, CDR2 YYNGEE. CDR3 DNA: TGTGCCAGCAGCCTTTCTAGTGAGCGCTACAATGAGCAGTTCTTC. Residues: CASSLSSERYNEQFF.

Within the sample, this clonotype is medium-sized. The chain employs TRBV9 and TRBJ1-2; tentative D call: TRBD1 (5 bases). The germline V gene has CDR1 SGDLS and CDR2 YYNGEE. V was shortened by 3 bases and J by 3 bases, with 15 bases between the two germline ends. The CDR3 runs 15 residues. CDR3 sequence (DNA): TGTGCCAGCAGCGCGCAGGGCGGGGCGGACTATGGCTACACCTTC. It is translated as CASSAQGGADYGYTF. The complete variable domain, with remaining parts taken from reference TRBV9 and TRBJ1-2, reads DSGVTQTPKHLITATGQRVTLRCSPRSGDLSVYWYQQSLDQGLQFLIQYYNGEERAKGNILERFSAQQFPDLHSELNLSSLELGDSALYFCASSAQGGADYGYTFGSGTRLTVV.

This clonotype was detected many times. J is TRBJ1-4 and V is TRBV9; D is uncertain. From germline, CDR1 is SGDLS and CDR2 YYNGEE. With 0 bases removed from V and 5 bases from J, the gap between germline ends came to 11 bases. The CDR3 runs 15 residues. The DNA of the CDR3 is TGTGCCAGCAGCGTAGAGGCCAGCCGGAATGAAAAACTGTTTTTT. Residues: CASSVEASRNEKLFF.

At least ten counts were recorded for this clonotype. The CDR3: CASGPYQETQYF. Here the CDR3 DNA reads TGTGCCAGCGGCCCCTACCAAGAGACCCAGTACTTC. The gene calls are TRBV9 and TRBJ2-5; D ambiguous. The CDR3 has 12 amino acids. V lost 7 bases and J 0 bases, leaving 7 bases between the germline ends. Germline V gives CDR1 SGDLS, CDR2 YYNGEE. Full variable domain (missing parts from reference TRBV9 and TRBJ2-5): DSGVTQTPKHLITATGQRVTLRCSPRSGDLSVYWYQQSLDQGLQFLIQYYNGEERAKGNILERFSAQQFPDLHSELNLSSLELGDSALYFCASGPYQETQYFGPGTRLLVL.

By frequency in the sample, this clonotype is medium-sized. This rearrangement joins TRBV9 to TRBJ2-2; D call uncertain. Germline CDR1 and CDR2: SGDLS and YYNGEE. V was shortened by 6 bases and J by 0 bases, with 6 bases between the two germline ends. CDR3 length: 13 residues. In DNA, the CDR3 is TGTGCCAGCACCGACGCGAACACCGGGGAGCTGTTTTTT. Protein sequence: CASTDANTGELFF.

This clonotype was recorded many times. The chain has TRBV9 and TRBJ2-1, with D perhaps being TRBD1 or TRBD2 (5 bases each). V lost 0 bases, J lost 7 bases, and 14 bases lay in between. CDR3 length: 15 amino acids. Germline loops: CDR1 SGDLS, CDR2 YYNGEE. The CDR3 bases are TGTGCCAGCAGCGTAGAGAGGGGTTTTGGAAATGAGCAGTTCTTC. Amino acids: CASSVERGFGNEQFF. The variable domain in full, with the rest retrieved from reference TRBV9 and TRBJ2-1, is DSGVTQTPKHLITATGQRVTLRCSPRSGDLSVYWYQQSLDQGLQFLIQYYNGEERAKGNILERFSAQQFPDLHSELNLSSLELGDSALYFCASSVERGFGNEQFFGPGTRLTVL.

By sample fraction, this clonotype is large (0.1 to 1%). The gene calls are TRBV9 and TRBJ1-1, with 7 bases lining up with TRBD1. Germline assignment: CDR1 SGDLS and CDR2 YYNGEE. V shed 3 bases and J 0 bases; nucleotides not matched to a gene: 8. The CDR3 contains 16 residues. The CDR3 protein is CASSARPTGLNTEAFF. The CDR3 DNA follows: TGTGCCAGCAGCGCCCGGCCGACAGGGTTGAACACTGAAGCTTTCTTT. The full variable domain, completed using reference TRBV9 and TRBJ1-1, is DSGVTQTPKHLITATGQRVTLRCSPRSGDLSVYWYQQSLDQGLQFLIQYYNGEERAKGNILERFSAQQFPDLHSELNLSSLELGDSALYFCASSARPTGLNTEAFFGQGTRLTVV.

This clonotype was observed many times. V gene TRBV9 combines with J gene TRBJ2-1; TRBD2 matches 8 bases. Looked up from germline, CDR1 is SGDLS and CDR2 is YYNGEE. This CDR3 spans 15 amino acids. V dropped 5 bases and J dropped 5; count of bases not matched to a gene: 9. Written as DNA, the CDR3 is TGTGCCAGCAGAAAGGAGCTAGCGGGTCACAATGAGCAGTTCTTC. This sequence encodes CASRKELAGHNEQFF.

This clonotype was detected ten times or more. The chain employs TRBV9 and TRBJ1-1, with 8 bases lining up with TRBD1. From germline, CDR1 is SGDLS and CDR2 YYNGEE. The CDR3 runs 14 residues. The J segment lost 5 bases and the V segment lost 4 bases, leaving 7 bases of the junction unmatched. The CDR3 protein is CASSIQGDGTEAFF. Written as DNA, the CDR3 is TGTGCCAGCAGCATACAGGGGGACGGAACTGAAGCTTTCTTT. The full variable domain, its missing parts supplied by reference TRBV9 and TRBJ1-1, is DSGVTQTPKHLITATGQRVTLRCSPRSGDLSVYWYQQSLDQGLQFLIQYYNGEERAKGNILERFSAQQFPDLHSELNLSSLELGDSALYFCASSIQGDGTEAFFGQGTRLTVV.

This clonotype was seen many times. The V call is TRBV9, the J call TRBJ2-1; 14 bases agree with TRBD2. The V segment lost 2 bases and the J segment 2 bases; nucleotides outside the gene matches: 6. The CDR3 totals 18 residues. The germline V gene has CDR1 SGDLS and CDR2 YYNGEE. CDR3: CASSVGLAGVSAYNEQFF. The CDR3 coding sequence is TGTGCCAGCAGCGTGGGACTAGCGGGAGTCTCGGCCTACAATGAGCAGTTCTTC.

This clonotype was picked up many times. CDR3 nucleotides: TGCGCCAGCAGTGAGCGAAACCAGCGGGAGGGTGGCACAGATACGCAGTATTTT. Encoded protein: CASSERNQREGGTDTQYF. This sequence joins TRBV10-1 and TRBJ2-3, with TRBD2 identical over 10 bases. The junction had 9 bases not matched to a gene; V was cut back by 2 bases and J by 1 base. From germline, CDR1 is WNHNN and CDR2 SYGVQD (reference sequence). The CDR3 has 18 residues.

On this clonotype: Since a much larger clone is just one base distant, this may be a read error. This sequence joins TRBV9 and TRBJ2-7; TRBD2 agrees at 11 bases. The J call could be wrong; TRBJ2-1 is a better fit for the DNA end. This CDR3 has 16 amino acids. Germline CDR1 SGDLS, CDR2 YYNGEE. In DNA, the CDR3 is TGTGCCAGCAGCGTCGCTTCGACTAGCGGGATATACGAGCAGTTCTTC. Residues: CASSVASTSGIYEQFF.

This clonotype occurred many times. V is TRBV9 and J is TRBJ2-3; D possibly matches TRBD1 or TRBD2 (5 bases each). Trimming left V 2 bases short and J 5 bases short, with 9 bases between. The V gene's germline CDR1 is SGDLS and CDR2 YYNGEE. This CDR3 has 13 residues. Written as DNA, the CDR3 is TGTGCCAGCAGCGTTTCAGGGAGAGATACGCAGTATTTT. Protein sequence: CASSVSGRDTQYF.

Ten or more counts support this clonotype. The chain couples TRBV9 to TRBJ2-1; 7 nucleotides line up with TRBD2. The CDR3 is 15 amino acids. Trimming cost V 3 bases and J 7 bases; bases outside gene matches: 10. Germline V CDR1 and CDR2: SGDLS, YYNGEE. CDR3 nucleotide sequence: TGTGCCAGCAGCGCCCTTGGGAGCGGGAAGAATGAGCAGTTCTTC. This codes for CASSALGSGKNEQFF.

Ten or more counts support this clonotype. V usage is TRBV9 and J usage is TRBJ1-5; TRBD1 agrees at 8 bases. This CDR3 has 15 residues. Germline V lookup: CDR1 SGDLS, CDR2 YYNGEE. V dropped 0 bases and J dropped 6; count of bases not matched to a gene: 5. CDR3 protein: CASSVGGQGGQPQHF. In nucleotides, the CDR3 is TGTGCCAGCAGCGTAGGAGGACAGGGTGGTCAGCCCCAGCATTTT.

This clonotype has a count of ten or more. The chain couples TRBV9 to TRBJ2-7, with 9 bases lining up with TRBD2. Germline loops: CDR1 SGDLS, CDR2 YYNGEE. The CDR3 length is 14 residues. The J segment lost 2 bases and the V segment lost 3 bases, leaving 3 bases of the junction unmatched. CDR3 in amino acids: CASSDSGGPYEQYF. In DNA, the CDR3 is TGTGCCAGCAGCGATAGCGGGGGCCCCTACGAGCAGTACTTC.

The gene calls are TRBV9 and TRBJ2-5, with D possibly being TRBD2 (5 bases). V gave up 10 bases and J gave up 5 bases, with 33 bases separating them. Germline lookup yields CDR1 SGDLS and CDR2 YYNGEE. This CDR3 is built from 18 residues. The CDR3 region is CACIVGPTSRGIRETQYF. For the CDR3, the DNA is TGTGCCTGCATCGTAGGCCCCACAAGCCGGGGTATTAGGGAGACCCAGTACTTC.